These 26 T cell receptor beta chains were sequenced from one sample in a study of T cell responses to AZD1222 COVID-19 vaccine (dated by TCRdb to the early 2020s). This specimen's time point label, interpreted: baseline before first vaccination. This sample's treatment or condition label indicates: meningococcal conjugate vaccine given as trial control. Library preparation was by the immunoSEQ multiplex PCR assay. Entries here come from immuneACCESS through TCRdb and include only in-frame sequences with V and J called. Some clones fail to appear in such tables; in the studies checked, an unresolved V gene covers under half of the shortfall, and the cause of the remainder is unknown. The sample data list 70,000 to 95,000 clones, and roughly 90% of these were observed just once. Together, the top ten hold 2.5% to 3% of the sample. Material: peripheral blood, obtained on day 0 of MenACWY control vaccination. These receptors came from an adult in good health.

V gene TRBV6-5 combines with J gene TRBJ1-5; no clear D. CDR1 and CDR2 (germline): MNHEY, SVGAGI. The V gene lost 11 bases and the J gene lost 2 bases, with 10 bases spanning the gap. The CDR3 runs 12 residues. CDR3 nucleotides: TGTGCCTCGAAGGGCGGCAATCAGCCCCAGCATTTT. Protein: CASKGGNQPQHF.

J is TRBJ2-7 and V is TRBV7-9, with 9 positions matching TRBD1. The CDR3 runs to 13 residues. Germline CDR1 reads SEHNR; CDR2 reads FQNEAQ (reference sequence). V dropped 6 bases and J dropped 5; count of bases not matched to a gene: 5. The CDR3 spells CASSLTGGDEQYF. Here the CDR3 DNA reads TGTGCCAGCAGTTTGACAGGGGGGGACGAGCAGTACTTC.

This clone was counted a few times. CDR3 protein: CASSGAAGGAEQYF. The CDR3 nucleotides read TGTGCCAGCAGCGGCGCGGCAGGGGGCGCCGAGCAGTACTTC. This chain uses TRBV9 with TRBJ2-7; 8 bases line up with TRBD1. J gave up 6 bases and V 3 bases, and 8 bases lay outside the gene matches. The CDR3 consists of 14 residues. Germline V gives CDR1 SGDLS, CDR2 YYNGEE.

The rearrangement links TRBV7-9 to TRBJ1-2; 11 nucleotides match TRBD1. Germline CDR1 SEHNR, CDR2 FQNEAQ (reference sequence). This CDR3 is built from 14 residues. V lost 6 bases to trimming and J lost 8 bases; unmatched junction nucleotides: 8. CDR3 bases: TGTGCCAGCAGGCTCGGACAGGGGGCAGGCGGCTACACCTTC. Its protein is CASRLGQGAGGYTF.

This sequence joins TRBV9 and TRBJ2-4; 7 bases line up with TRBD2. CDR3 length: 15 residues. Germline CDR1 SGDLS, CDR2 YYNGEE. V lost 0 bases and J lost 9; bases outside the gene matches: 9. CDR3 amino acids: CASSVGGGPGGIQYF. The CDR3 bases are TGTGCCAGCAGCGTAGGAGGCGGACCGGGGGGCATTCAGTACTTC. The full variable domain, in which reference TRBV9 and TRBJ2-4 provide the parts outside the CDR3, is DSGVTQTPKHLITATGQRVTLRCSPRSGDLSVYWYQQSLDQGLQFLIQYYNGEERAKGNILERFSAQQFPDLHSELNLSSLELGDSALYFCASSVGGGPGGIQYFGAGTRLSVL.

The chain is built from TRBV3-1 (or the pseudogene TRBV3-2) and TRBJ2-1, with D possibly being TRBD2 (6 bases). The CDR3 sequence is 16 residues long. The V gene's germline CDR1 is LGHDT and CDR2 YNNKEL (reference sequence). Trimming took off 0 bases at V and 4 bases at J, with 13 bases between the two ends. The chain's CDR3 is CASSQDILAVYNEQFF. CDR3 in DNA: TGTGCCAGCAGCCAAGACATCTTAGCGGTTTACAATGAGCAGTTCTTC.

The V gene is TRBV28, the J gene TRBJ2-6; possible D gene TRBD2, 6 bases. CDR3 length: 16 residues. The ends were cut back, 4 bases at V and 1 base at J, with 11 bases in the middle. Germline values: CDR1 MDHEN, CDR2 SYDVKM. The chain's CDR3 is CASSSYGGSGANVLTF. The CDR3 DNA is TGTGCCAGCAGTTCCTACGGGGGTTCTGGGGCCAACGTCCTGACTTTC.

The chain employs TRBV5-8 and TRBJ1-4, with no clear D. Germline values: CDR1 SGHTS, CDR2 YDEGEE. This CDR3 has 13 amino acids. The V and J ends lost 7 bases and 9 bases respectively, with 16 bases between them. CDR3 region: CASDPALGQKLFF. The CDR3 bases are TGTGCCAGCGATCCGGCCCTTGGGCAAAAACTGTTTTTT.

The rearrangement links TRBV2 to TRBJ1-2; D is unclear. V lost 5 bases and J 8 bases, leaving 15 bases between the germline ends. The CDR3 spans 13 residues. Looked up from germline, CDR1 is SNHLY and CDR2 is FYNNEI. CDR3 sequence reads: CASSPLRTGGYTF. The CDR3 bases are TGTGCCAGCAGTCCTTTGAGGACGGGGGGCTACACCTTC.

The chain couples TRBV6-5 to TRBJ2-2; D ambiguous. With 4 bases removed from V and 7 bases from J, the gap between germline ends came to 16 bases. The CDR3 has 15 residues. Germline V gives CDR1 MNHEY, CDR2 SVGAGI. The CDR3 DNA reads as TGTGCCAGCAGTTTAGCACTCCGGTATATCGGGGAGCTGTTTTTT. It codes for CASSLALRYIGELFF.

This rearrangement joins TRBV3-1 (or the pseudogene TRBV3-2) to TRBJ2-1; D might be TRBD1 (6 bases). V lost 0 bases, J lost 7 bases, and 10 bases lay in between. The germline CDR1 and CDR2 sequences are LGHDT and YNNKEL (reference sequence). This CDR3 has 14 amino acids. CDR3 sequence: CASSQDPRGNEQFF. DNA of the CDR3: TGTGCCAGCAGCCAAGATCCGAGGGGGAATGAGCAGTTCTTC.

This clone was seen a few times. The chain recombines TRBV4-1 with TRBJ1-1; D is possibly TRBD1 (5 bases). In germline, CDR1 is MGHRA, CDR2 YSYEKL. There are 15 residues in the CDR3. The germline V and J ends were trimmed by 0 bases and 1 base, with 9 bases remaining between them. As DNA, the CDR3 is TGCGCCAGCAGCCAAGATGTCCAGGGGAACACTGAAGCTTTCTTT. As protein: CASSQDVQGNTEAFF.

The chain uses TRBV9 and TRBJ1-2; TRBD1 matches 10 bases. The length of the CDR3 is 15 residues. The germline CDR1 and CDR2 sequences are SGDLS and YYNGEE. The junction had 3 bases not matched to a gene; V was cut back by 0 bases and J by 4 bases. The DNA for the CDR3 is TGTGCCAGCAGCGTAGGGGACAGGGGCACCTATGGCTACACCTTC. Amino acid sequence: CASSVGDRGTYGYTF. Full variable domain (rest looked up from reference TRBV9 and TRBJ1-2): DSGVTQTPKHLITATGQRVTLRCSPRSGDLSVYWYQQSLDQGLQFLIQYYNGEERAKGNILERFSAQQFPDLHSELNLSSLELGDSALYFCASSVGDRGTYGYTFGSGTRLTVV.

This clone was found a few times. The chain links TRBV5-1 to TRBJ1-4; D not resolved. V was shortened by 3 bases and J by 1 base, with 7 bases between the two germline ends. This CDR3 region has 14 residues. Germline values: CDR1 SGHRS, CDR2 YFSETQ. CDR3 sequence reads: CASSWKGTNEKLFF. The CDR3 DNA is TGCGCCAGCAGCTGGAAGGGAACTAATGAAAAACTGTTTTTT.

In its sample, this clone was seen a few times. The rearrangement uses TRBV9 and TRBJ1-2; 11 nucleotides line up with TRBD1. V was clipped by 0 bases and J by 7 bases; unmatched bases: 5. The CDR3 has 15 amino acids. Germline CDR1 is SGDLS and CDR2 is YYNGEE. CDR3 coding DNA: TGTGCCAGCAGCGTAGCTGGACAGGGGGCACTTGGCTACACCTTC. Amino acid sequence: CASSVAGQGALGYTF.

The V call is TRBV7-8, the J call TRBJ1-2, with TRBD1 matching over 8 bases. From germline, CDR1 is SGHVS and CDR2 FQNEAQ. The V gene end was trimmed by 5 bases and the J gene end by 8 bases; junction bases not matched to a gene: 7. This CDR3 is 13 amino acids long. The CDR3 nucleotides are TGTGCCAGCAGCCAGGACAGGGCGGGAGGCTACACCTTC. Protein: CASSQDRAGGYTF.

The rearrangement uses TRBV4-3 and TRBJ1-4; D remains ambiguous. CDR3 length equals 15 residues. Per germline, CDR1 LGHNA and CDR2 YSLEER. V lost 4 bases and J 6 bases, leaving 15 bases between the germline ends. The CDR3 DNA follows: TGCGCCAGCAGCCTAACCGGCCCCGGGGATGAAAAACTGTTTTTT. Its protein product is CASSLTGPGDEKLFF.

The chain has TRBV6-6 and TRBJ2-1; D is unresolved. The V and J ends lost 5 bases and 7 bases respectively, with 12 bases between them. The germline CDR1 and CDR2 sequences are MNHNY and SVGAGI (reference sequence). The CDR3 runs to 13 residues. The CDR3 region is CASSGEPWNEQFF. CDR3 bases: TGTGCCAGCAGTGGCGAACCATGGAATGAGCAGTTCTTC.

This clone was found once. The chain couples TRBV6-5 to TRBJ1-1; TRBD1 agrees at 7 bases. This CDR3 contains 15 residues. V gave up 8 bases and J gave up 1 base; unmatched junction bases: 10. Germline V lookup: CDR1 MNHEY, CDR2 SVGAGI. CDR3 in amino acids: CASPRPTGANTEAFF. CDR3 nucleotide sequence: TGTGCCAGCCCGAGGCCAACAGGGGCGAACACTGAAGCTTTCTTT.

This chain links TRBV28 with TRBJ2-3, with no clear D. Trimming took off 8 bases at V and 7 bases at J, with 13 bases between the two ends. Germline V gives CDR1 MDHEN, CDR2 SYDVKM. The CDR3 totals 12 residues. CDR3 residues: CASLTPTNTQYF. CDR3 sequence (DNA): TGTGCCAGCCTTACCCCAACGAATACGCAGTATTTT. The full variable domain, in which reference TRBV28 and TRBJ2-3 provide the parts outside the CDR3, is DVKVTQSSRYLVKRTGEKVFLECVQDMDHENMFWYRQDPGLGLRLIYFSYDVKMKEKGDIPEGYSVSREKKERFSLILESASTNQTSMYLCASLTPTNTQYFGPGTRLTVL.

This clone was counted a few times. The rearrangement uses TRBV19 and TRBJ1-3; 7 nucleotides agree with TRBD1. In germline, CDR1 is LNHDA, CDR2 SQIVND (reference sequence). There are 15 residues in the CDR3. V was clipped by 7 bases and J by 4 bases; unmatched bases: 10. The chain's CDR3 is CASKPDRVSGNTIYF. The CDR3, as DNA: TGTGCCAGTAAACCCGACAGGGTGTCAGGAAACACCATATATTTT.

CDR3 sequence: CASSFGTGFREQYF. The CDR3 bases are TGTGCCAGCAGCTTCGGGACAGGGTTTCGCGAGCAGTACTTC. The chain couples TRBV5-8 to TRBJ2-7; 9 bases agree with TRBD1. Germline CDR1 is SGHTS and CDR2 is YDEGEE. The V and J ends lost 2 bases and 6 bases, in that order; junction bases with no gene match: 6. CDR3 length: 14 residues.

J is TRBJ2-7 and V is TRBV19; D possibly corresponds to TRBD2 (6 bases). Trimming removed 5 bases at V and 3 bases at J, with 11 bases between. The CDR3 loop spans 13 amino acids. CDR1 and CDR2 (germline): LNHDA, SQIVND (reference sequence). Here the CDR3 reads CASSPPGVYEQYF. The CDR3 DNA reads TGTGCCAGTAGTCCTCCGGGGGTCTACGAGCAGTACTTC.

The V call is TRBV18, the J call TRBJ1-3, with D maybe TRBD1 (5 bases). There are 17 residues in the CDR3. Germline V gives CDR1 KGHSH, CDR2 LQKENI. The V gene lost 3 bases and the J gene lost 0 bases, with 15 bases spanning the gap. In nucleotides, the CDR3 is TGTGCCAGCTCACCTGGGGGTGACAGATACTCTGGAAACACCATATATTTT. This encodes CASSPGGDRYSGNTIYF. The complete variable domain, with remaining parts taken from reference TRBV18 and TRBJ1-3, reads NAGVMQNPRHLVRRRGQEARLRCSPMKGHSHVYWYRQLPEEGLKFMVYLQKENIIDESGMPKERFSAEFPKEGPSILRIQQVVRGDSAAYFCASSPGGDRYSGNTIYFGEGSWLTVV.

This clone was observed a handful of times. The chain joins TRBV27 to TRBJ2-7, with TRBD1 matching 8 bases. Germline V gene lookup returns CDR1 MNHEY and CDR2 SMNVEV (reference sequence). J gave up 3 bases and V 6 bases, and 7 bases lay outside the gene matches. This CDR3 contains 14 residues. The CDR3 sequence: CASSLGQALYEQYF. The CDR3 DNA reads as TGTGCCAGCAGCCTGGGACAGGCCCTCTACGAGCAGTACTTC.

This chain links TRBV19 with TRBJ2-7; 9 nucleotides align to TRBD2. CDR1 LNHDA and CDR2 SQIVND come from the germline V gene (reference sequence). J gave up 3 bases and V 5 bases, and 8 bases lay outside the gene matches. This CDR3 is 15 amino acids long. The CDR3 sequence: CASSPTLAGYYEQYF. As DNA, the CDR3 is TGTGCCAGTAGTCCTACGCTAGCGGGGTACTACGAGCAGTACTTC.